Here is one T cell receptor (beta chain) with its context. Its specificity is unknown. The data were produced by immunoSEQ multiplex PCR, yet TCRdb's version contains in-frame clones alone and is incomplete. The repertoire holds tens of thousands of clones, with about 88% as singletons. The length of the CDR3 is 16 residues. With 5 bases clipped from V and 10 bases from J, the junction kept 11 bases outside the gene matches. Germline V gene sequence: CDR1 SGHTA, CDR2 FQGNSA. This sample is part of a study of Tregs in tolerant kidney transplant recipients. Study outcomes and limitations: This study did not directly address biological reproducibility. For some patients, primers changed over time, blocking nucleotide-level comparison.

The specimen was CD4+ T cells from blood, collected before the transplant. This sequence originates from a human donor who received a combined kidney and bone marrow transplant. The chain uses TRBV7-2 and TRBJ2-1, with TRBD2 identical over 13 bases. The CDR3 loop reads CASSLRTSGRNTEQFF. The CDR3 DNA is TGTGCCAGCAGCCTCAGGACTAGCGGGAGAAACACGGAGCAGTTCTTC.